The clone carrying this T cell receptor beta chain was seen at least ten times. The source of the sample is a study of T-cell reconstitution after alpha-beta-depleted transplantation in children. Molecular barcoding with unique molecular identifiers was used for the TCRbeta library. TCRdb fed the PCR reads into MiXCR, producing one record per CDR3 protein. The top ten hold 11% to 15% of the sample, which has roughly 490,000 distinct CDR3 sequences, roughly 10% seen once. The CDR3 runs 17 residues. V lost 1 base and J 0 bases, leaving 13 bases between the germline ends. CDR1 is LNHNV and CDR2 is YYDKDF in the germline V gene (reference sequence).

The sample consisted of PBMCs, mostly from graft donor cells, taken 180 days after TCRalphabeta/CD19-depleted stem cell transplant. The chain links TRBV15 to TRBJ1-3; weak D call: TRBD1 (5 bases). This clonotype was sampled from a female patient aged 2-10 years who had a stem cell transplant for aplastic anemia, so the T cells may come from the graft donor. CDR3 coding DNA: TGTGCCACCAGCAGAGGTGAAGGGGCGAGCTCTGGAAACACCATATATTTT. It is translated as CATSRGEGASSGNTIYF.